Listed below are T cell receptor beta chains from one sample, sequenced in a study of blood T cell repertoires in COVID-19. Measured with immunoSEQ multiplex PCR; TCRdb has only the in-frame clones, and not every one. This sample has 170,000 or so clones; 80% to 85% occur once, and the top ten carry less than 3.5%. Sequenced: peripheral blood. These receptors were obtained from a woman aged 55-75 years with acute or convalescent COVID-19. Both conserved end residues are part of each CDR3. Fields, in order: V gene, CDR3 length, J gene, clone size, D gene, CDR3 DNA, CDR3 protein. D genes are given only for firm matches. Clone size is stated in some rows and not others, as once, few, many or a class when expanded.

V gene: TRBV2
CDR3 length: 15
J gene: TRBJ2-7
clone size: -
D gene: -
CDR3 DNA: TGTGCCAGCAGTGAAGGAGCGGTATTGAGCTACGAGCAGTACTTC
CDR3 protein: CASSEGAVLSYEQYF

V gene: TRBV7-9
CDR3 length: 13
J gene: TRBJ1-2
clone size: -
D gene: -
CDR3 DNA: TGTGCCAGCAGCTTTTCCGAGGTAGGAGGCTACACCTTC
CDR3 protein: CASSFSEVGGYTF

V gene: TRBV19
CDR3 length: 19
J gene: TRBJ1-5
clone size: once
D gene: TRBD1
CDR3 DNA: TGTGCCAGTGTGTCGGGTGGGCTTCAGGGGGGCGGTAGCAATCAGCCCCAGCATTTT
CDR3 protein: CASVSGGLQGGGSNQPQHF

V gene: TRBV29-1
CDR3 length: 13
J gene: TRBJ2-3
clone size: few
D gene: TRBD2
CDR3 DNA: TGCAGCGCTAGGACCGCGGGGGCAGATACGCAGTATTTT
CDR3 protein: CSARTAGADTQYF

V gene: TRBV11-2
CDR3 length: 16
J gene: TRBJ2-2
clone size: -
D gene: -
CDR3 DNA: TGTGCCAGCAGCTTAGATCGCGGGGCGAACACCGGGGAGCTGTTTTTT
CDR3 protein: CASSLDRGANTGELFF

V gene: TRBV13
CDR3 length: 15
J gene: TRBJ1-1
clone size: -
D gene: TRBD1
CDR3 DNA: TGTGCCAGCAGCCCCTGGACAGGGGGGAACACTGAAGCTTTCTTT
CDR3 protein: CASSPWTGGNTEAFF

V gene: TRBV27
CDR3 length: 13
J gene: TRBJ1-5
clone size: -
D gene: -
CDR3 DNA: TGTGCCTCTGGGGGGGCCAACAATCAGCCCCAGCATTTT
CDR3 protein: CASGGANNQPQHF

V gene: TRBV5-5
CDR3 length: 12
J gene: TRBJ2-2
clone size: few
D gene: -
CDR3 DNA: TGTGCCAGCAGCTTACAGGGCGGGGAGCTGTTTTTT
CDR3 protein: CASSLQGGELFF

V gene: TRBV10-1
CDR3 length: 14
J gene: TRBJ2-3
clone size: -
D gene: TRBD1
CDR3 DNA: TGCGCCAGCAGTAGGGACAGGGGCACAGATACGCAGTATTTT
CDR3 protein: CASSRDRGTDTQYF

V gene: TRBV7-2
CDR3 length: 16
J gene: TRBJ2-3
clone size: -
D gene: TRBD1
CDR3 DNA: TGTGCCAGCAGCCCCACCGGGACAGGGGGCCCAGATACGCAGTATTTT
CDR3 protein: CASSPTGTGGPDTQYF